This TCR beta chain was captured by sequencing in a study of beta chain features in type 1 diabetes. In the study overall: Healthy donors and patients showed comparable age, gender and cell yields. General observations from the study: Patients' naive, central memory and regulatory TCRB repertoires appeared more alike than those of healthy donors. Within each of all four CD4+ subsets, Type 1 diabetes patients had TCRB CDR3s that were moderately but significantly shorter.

As for this clone: The antigen remains undetermined.

Expressed TCRB transcripts got sequenced, as all isolated RNA was reverse transcribed. The method was immunoSEQ multiplex PCR; TCRdb's version includes in-frame clones alone and lacks a portion of them. The table shows approximately 730,000 clones, with roughly 12% occurring only once. The CDR3 totals 13 residues. Per germline, CDR1 SNHLY and CDR2 FYNNEI. Trimming took off 6 bases at V and 7 bases at J, with 16 bases between the two ends. CD45RO/CCR7/CD25/CD127/CD95/CD27 sorting isolated CD4+ naive, central memory, regulatory and stem cell-like memory cells. Sorting produced populations that all topped 95% purity.

What was sequenced was naive CD4+ T cells from blood. This TCR was recovered from a young man with type 1 diabetes. V gene TRBV2 combines with J gene TRBJ2-7, with unresolved D. The CDR3 DNA follows: TGTGCCAGCAGGCCGGAGCGCTCCGGGGAGCAGTACTTC. Amino acid sequence: CASRPERSGEQYF.